This T cell receptor beta chain was sequenced in a study of glioma-infiltrating T cells after dendritic cell vaccination. For the study at large: Patients received autologous tumor lysate-pulsed dendritic cell vaccination between about 2003 and 2013.

Trimming took 9 bases from V and 2 from J, leaving 13 bases between them. The CDR3 has 13 residues. Germline-derived CDR1 and CDR2 are LNHNV and YYDKDF (reference sequence). TCRdb's copy holds only in-frame clones and misses some; the assay was immunoSEQ multiplex PCR. Altogether 70,000 to 90,000 clones are present, roughly four fifths being singletons, with the ten largest covering approximately 6.6%. Study-level findings and limits: Few patients contributed both blood and tumor specimens. Survival was not directly related to TCR clonality in these patients.

Time point meaning: after dendritic cell vaccination, including at tumor progression/relapse. None of the glioblastoma patients had an isocitrate dehydrogenase mutation. As to this clone: As yet, its antigen is unknown.

The receptor was isolated from a human donor with glioblastoma. The chain recombines TRBV15 with TRBJ2-5, with unresolved D. This specimen consisted of blood, obtained after dendritic cell vaccination. CDR3 in amino acids: CATANPSQETQYF. In DNA, the CDR3 is TGTGCCACAGCTAACCCCTCTCAAGAGACCCAGTACTTC.